This entry lists 16 T cell receptor beta chains sequenced from one sample in a study of blood T cell repertoires in COVID-19. The protocol was immunoSEQ multiplex PCR, while the TCRdb copy is restricted to in-frame clones and leaves out a portion. The repertoire holds about 42,000 clones, with roughly 81% as singletons. Sequencing was performed on peripheral blood. The receptors originated from a woman in her 70s in a cohort sampled during active COVID-19.

The rearrangement links TRBV12-3 or TRBV12-4 to TRBJ1-1, with 8 bases identical to TRBD1. The V gene end was trimmed by 5 bases and the J gene end by 5 bases; junction bases not matched to a gene: 4. The CDR3 spans 13 residues. The CDR3 DNA reads TGTGCCAGCAGTCCACAGGGGGGGACTGAAGCTTTCTTT. Translated, it gives CASSPQGGTEAFF.

The rearrangement uses TRBV10-2 and TRBJ1-5, with 10 bases lining up with TRBD1. V was clipped by 3 bases and J by 9 bases; unmatched bases: 8. The CDR3 is made up of 15 amino acids. The germline V gene encodes CDR1 WSHSY and CDR2 SAAADI. CDR3 sequence reads: CASSDRDRGTWPQHF. Written as DNA, the CDR3 is TGCGCCAGCAGTGACCGGGACAGGGGTACTTGGCCCCAGCATTTT.

The chain joins TRBV21-1 to TRBJ2-5; the DNA was not used to check the table's D call, TRBD1. TRBV21-1 is a pseudogene segment. The CDR3 is made up of 14 amino acids. CDR3 sequence (DNA): TGTGCCACCCGGGGGACAGGGTACCAAGAGACCCAGTACTTC. This codes for CATRGTGYQETQYF.

The chain uses TRBV24-1 and TRBJ2-1; 7 bases fit TRBD1. The CDR3 covers 17 residues. From germline, CDR1 is KGHDR and CDR2 SFDVKD. V trimming: 0 bases; J trimming: 3 bases; junction bases outside the gene matches: 7. The chain's CDR3 is CATSDLRDSQNYNEQFF. The DNA of the CDR3 is TGTGCCACCAGTGATTTGCGGGACAGTCAAAACTACAATGAGCAGTTCTTC.

The chain uses TRBV28 and TRBJ1-5, with TRBD1 matching over 7 bases. CDR1 MDHEN and CDR2 SYDVKM come from the germline V gene. J was trimmed by 4 bases and V by 5 bases; bases with no gene match: 11. This CDR3 spans 16 amino acids. CDR3 DNA sequence: TGTGCCAGCAGTCCTACCTCGGACAGGTATAATCAGCCCCAGCATTTT. It yields the protein CASSPTSDRYNQPQHF.

The J gene is TRBJ2-1, the V gene TRBV19; D is perhaps TRBD2 (5 bases). The CDR3 length is 14 residues. Germline-derived CDR1 and CDR2 are LNHDA and SQIVND (reference sequence). Trimming pared 9 bases from V and 0 bases from J, leaving 12 bases between. CDR3 coding DNA: TGTGCCAGCAGGCAGCGGAGCTCCTACAATGAGCAGTTCTTC. Protein: CASRQRSSYNEQFF.

This chain links TRBV5-1 with TRBJ1-4, with D possibly TRBD1 on 6 matching bases. Trimming took off 2 bases at V and 10 bases at J, with 18 bases between the two ends. This CDR3 spans 15 amino acids. Germline CDR1 and CDR2: SGHRS and YFSETQ. CDR3 region: CASSFGAGEAGKLFF. The CDR3 region has the DNA TGCGCCAGCAGCTTTGGAGCAGGGGAAGCTGGAAAACTGTTTTTT. The full variable domain, its missing parts supplied by reference TRBV5-1 and TRBJ1-4, is KAGVTQTPRYLIKTRGQQVTLSCSPISGHRSVSWYQQTPGQGLQFLFEYFSETQRNKGNFPGRFSGRQFSNSRSEMNVSTLELGDSALYLCASSFGAGEAGKLFFGSGTQLSVL.

The chain recombines TRBV7-2 with TRBJ1-1, with D perhaps TRBD1 (5 bases). Per the germline V gene, CDR1 is SGHTA and CDR2 is FQGNSA. V shed 7 bases and J shed 0 bases, with 15 bases lying between them. CDR3 size: 15 residues. The CDR3 DNA reads as TGTGCCAGCACCCCAACAGGTTCCATGAACACTGAAGCTTTCTTT. Translating gives CASTPTGSMNTEAFF. Combining the CDR3 with reference TRBV7-2 and TRBJ1-1 gives the whole variable domain GAGVSQSPSNKVTEKGKDVELRCDPISGHTALYWYRQSLGQGLEFLIYFQGNSAPDKSGLPSDRFSAERTGGSVSTLTIQRTQQEDSAVYLCASTPTGSMNTEAFFGQGTRLTVV.

This clone was counted many times. This chain links TRBV19 with TRBJ2-5, with TRBD2 matching 7 bases. Germline V lookup: CDR1 LNHDA, CDR2 SQIVND (reference sequence). The J segment lost 7 bases and the V segment lost 7 bases, leaving 15 bases of the junction unmatched. The CDR3 totals 15 residues. CDR3 residues: CASKGQVAGVGTQYF. The CDR3 nucleotides are TGTGCCAGTAAGGGGCAAGTGGCGGGAGTAGGGACCCAGTACTTC.

The chain employs TRBV25-1 and TRBJ1-5, with 10 bases lining up with TRBD1. There are 15 residues in the CDR3. Germline loops: CDR1 MGHDK, CDR2 SYGVNS. Losses at the gene ends were 1 base for V and 5 bases for J; bases not matched to a gene: 2. CDR3: CASSESDRGDQPQHF. CDR3 coding DNA: TGTGCCAGCAGTGAATCGGACAGGGGGGATCAGCCCCAGCATTTT.

The CDR3 coding sequence is TGTGCCAGCAGCCCGTTGGGGGGGCCGGGTTCACCCCTCCACTTT. Its translation: CASSPLGGPGSPLHF. The rearrangement joins TRBV7-2 to TRBJ1-6; D possibly corresponds to TRBD1 (6 bases). Germline CDR1 is SGHTA and CDR2 is FQGNSA. This CDR3 region has 15 residues. V was trimmed by 5 bases and J by 9 bases, leaving 17 bases between them.

This clone has only one observation. V gene TRBV18 combines with J gene TRBJ2-7, with TRBD2 matching over 9 bases. Germline assignment: CDR1 KGHSH and CDR2 LQKENI. With V trimmed by 2 bases and J by 6 bases, 5 bases remained unmatched. The CDR3 has 14 residues. This CDR3 reads CASSPGREGGEQYF. CDR3 nucleotide sequence: TGTGCCAGCTCACCAGGGCGGGAGGGTGGCGAGCAGTACTTC.

V and J are TRBV9 and TRBJ2-1, with TRBD2 matching over 8 bases. The CDR3 is 17 amino acids. With V trimmed by 0 bases and J by 4 bases, 9 bases remained unmatched. Germline V gene lookup returns CDR1 SGDLS and CDR2 YYNGEE. As DNA, the CDR3 is TGTGCCAGCAGCGTAGATTTTACTAGCGGTCAGTACAATGAGCAGTTCTTC. Protein product: CASSVDFTSGQYNEQFF. Filled out from reference TRBV9 and TRBJ2-1, the complete variable domain reads DSGVTQTPKHLITATGQRVTLRCSPRSGDLSVYWYQQSLDQGLQFLIQYYNGEERAKGNILERFSAQQFPDLHSELNLSSLELGDSALYFCASSVDFTSGQYNEQFFGPGTRLTVL.

The gene calls are TRBV28 and TRBJ1-2; D may be TRBD1 (6 bases). Trimming removed 8 bases from V and 3 bases from J, with 19 bases in between. This CDR3 comprises 15 residues. The germline gives CDR1 MDHEN, CDR2 SYDVKM. The CDR3 DNA reads TGTGCCAGCCTTTCAGTGCTCAGGGGCGACTATGGCTACACCTTC. It is translated as CASLSVLRGDYGYTF.

The count of this clone is one. The chain couples TRBV5-1 to TRBJ1-2; 8 bases match TRBD1. V lost 3 bases and J lost 8; bases outside the gene matches: 6. The CDR3 extends over 13 amino acids. CDR1 and CDR2 (germline): SGHRS, YFSETQ. In DNA form, the CDR3 reads TGCGCCAGCAGCTACGGACAGGGACAGGGCTACACCTTC. This encodes CASSYGQGQGYTF.

The chain links TRBV2 to TRBJ2-2; a possible D gene is TRBD1 (6 bases). From germline, CDR1 is SNHLY and CDR2 FYNNEI. Deletions cut 6 bases from V and 4 bases from J, with 15 bases between. The CDR3 runs to 15 residues. CDR3 bases: TGTGCCAGCAGAGTACAGGGTGTTGGCACCGGGGAGCTGTTTTTT. This codes for CASRVQGVGTGELFF.